This TCR beta chain originates from a study of cytomegalovirus exposure and HLA in healthy donors. About the research overall: In an earlier analysis, around 100 million unique TCR beta sequences were found from about 179 million T cells. Study-wide results and limits: The study recorded 164 TCR beta chains that were cytomegalovirus-associated. Later findings reportedly placed an Asian-associated ancestry cluster below the approximately 700-donor mean for N-insertions. Rare TCR sequences predominated, though certain public TCRs were found in many donors.

As to this clone: The antigen is unknown.

This PCR relied on a set of 60 Vbeta primers and 13 Jbeta primers. The method was immunoSEQ multiplex PCR; TCRdb's version includes in-frame clones alone and lacks a portion of them. The sample contains around 150,000 clones, around 75% of which appear only once. The source material was PBMCs. This sequence originates from a young man in good health and CMV-seronegative.

This CDR3 is CASSQDQGLADGVGGELFF. DNA for the CDR3: TGCGCCAGCAGCCAAGATCAAGGACTAGCGGACGGCGTTGGCGGGGAGCTGTTTTTT. The V gene is TRBV4-1, the J gene TRBJ2-2; the match to TRBD2 covers 10 bases. The CDR3 spans 19 residues. Germline values: CDR1 MGHRA, CDR2 YSYEKL. Losses at the gene ends were 0 bases for V and 7 bases for J; bases not matched to a gene: 14.